This T cell receptor beta chain was sequenced for a study of T cells after yellow fever vaccination (dated by TCRdb to the late 2010s). A note on the overall study: Libraries from fractions with low cell numbers were prepared with the SMART-Seq v4 Ultra Low Input RNA kit. Two healthy male donors made up the cohort, one aged 18 to 29 years and the other aged 30 to 40 years. To follow T-cell clones before and after both primary and booster YFV17D yellow fever vaccination, bulk TCR alpha and beta repertoires underwent longitudinal sequencing. Bulk PBMC replicates and cell subsets were isolated from blood drawn at multiple timepoints before and after both primary and secondary immunization.

The treatment or condition label, read with the paper, signifies: live attenuated yellow fever vaccine strain. At each blood-draw timepoint, two biological replicates of bulk PBMCs were collected. PBMCs were isolated from peripheral blood using a standard Ficoll-Paque protocol. RNA was extracted with TriZol from bulk PBMCs, CD4 and CD8 fractions, and dextramer-positive and dextramer-negative fractions. On the study overall, not on this receptor specifically: Computational filtering was needed because FACS-sorted repertoires could contain abundant contaminating clonotypes from the bulk population. After the booster, most of the clones that had expanded following primary vaccination were detected again (just under 97% of CD4 and 80% to 90% of CD8), which suggests that memory was broadly maintained. The secondary T-cell response was weaker than the primary response but faster, peaking on day 5 instead of day 15. A small share of clonotypes occurred in both CD4 and CD8 compartments, likely arising from convergent recombination. Only a couple of donors were included in the study, so the extent to which the findings can be generalized is limited.

Comments on this clonotype: The target of this receptor is not known. One base away there is no much larger clone; base qualities are not given.

Synthesis of TCR cDNA relied on 5'RACE template switching, a step that introduced a universal primer site along with unique molecular identifiers. Priming of cDNA synthesis was performed from both the TCR alpha and TCR beta constant segments. Two PCR steps were used to amplify libraries, with sample barcodes and sequencing adapters being added in the second step. Sequencing of libraries was performed on Illumina HiSeq 2500 (2x100 bp) or NovaSeq (2x150 bp). In the source study's methods: MIGEC handled demultiplexing of reads and collapsing into UMI consensus sequences, while MiXCR performed V(D)J alignment. Vaccine-responding clonotypes were defined with edgeR using replicate PBMC samples, requiring FDR below 0.01 and a log2 fold change above 5 up to day 15. Each bulk clonotype was labeled CD4 or CD8 based on which sequenced repertoire, CD4 or CD8, contained the clonotype at higher abundance. The public sequencing data were trimmed at Q25 with fastp and processed into clonotypes with MiXCR by TCRdb, which kept only in-frame beta chains. Each record represents a unique CDR3 protein, reported with the most common genes and DNA among its rows. Clone size and V and J calls follow TCRdb, not the original study. The sample table holds 450,000 to 650,000 distinct CDR3 sequences, of which 20% to 25% were seen once. 16% of the sample rests with the top ten.

The CDR3 starts with the cysteine, ends with the phenylalanine, and has 15 residues. The retained sequence is limited to the CDR3, 45 bases, with the frame set at the first base. At the junction V is shortened by 4 bases and J by 5 bases; bases outside the gene matches: 10. Reading the germline V gene gives CDR1 LGHNA and CDR2 YSLEER. The sample in question was PBMCs, obtained 21 days after the first yellow fever vaccination. The chain was built from TRBV4-3 and TRBJ2-5; 7 middle bases align to TRBD1. This TCR was recovered from a young man who received the YFV17D yellow fever vaccine. CDR3 protein: CASSLEGQRWETQYF. In nucleotide form, the sequence is TGCGCCAGCAGCCTCGAGGGACAGAGATGGGAGACCCAGTACTTC.